These 19 T cell receptor beta chains were all obtained from the same sample, sequenced in a study of cytomegalovirus exposure and HLA in healthy donors. It was with 60 Vbeta and 13 Jbeta primers that the PCR ran. Produced via immunoSEQ multiplex PCR; TCRdb's table is partial and in-frame only. Here the sample spans 100,000 to 150,000 clones, nearly 85% being singletons. Specimen: PBMCs. The receptors here all came from a boy aged 5-17 years in good health and CMV-seronegative.

V gene TRBV27 combines with J gene TRBJ2-1, with a possible D match to TRBD1 (6 bases). The CDR3 runs 17 residues. Germline CDR1 reads MNHEY; CDR2 reads SMNVEV (reference sequence). V gave up 5 bases and J gave up 0 bases, with 17 bases separating them. This CDR3 is CASSAPPGTPSYNEQFF. Written as DNA, the CDR3 is TGTGCCAGCAGTGCCCCACCCGGGACACCCTCCTACAATGAGCAGTTCTTC.

The chain combines TRBV9 with TRBJ2-2, with D perhaps TRBD1 (5 bases). V was cut by 0 bases and J by 6 bases, with 9 bases left in between. This CDR3 has 14 amino acids. The germline gives CDR1 SGDLS, CDR2 YYNGEE. The CDR3 loop reads CASSVATGPGELFF. CDR3 bases: TGTGCCAGCAGCGTAGCTACAGGCCCCGGGGAGCTGTTTTTT.

The chain has TRBV5-1 and TRBJ1-1; D ambiguous. V was pared by 3 bases and J by 3 bases, with 18 bases between. Germline-derived CDR1 and CDR2 are SGHRS and YFSETQ. This CDR3 is 16 amino acids long. The CDR3 region is CASSSSSPLEDTEAFF. CDR3 bases: TGCGCCAGCAGCTCCTCAAGCCCGCTAGAGGACACTGAAGCTTTCTTT.

The rearrangement links TRBV5-1 to TRBJ2-7, with a weak D call TRBD2 (6 bases). Germline V CDR1 and CDR2: SGHRS, YFSETQ. Deletions cut 0 bases from V and 2 bases from J, with 12 bases between. The CDR3 totals 15 residues. CDR3 in amino acids: CASSLEREFTYEQYF. As DNA, the CDR3 is TGCGCCAGCAGCTTGGAACGGGAGTTCACCTACGAGCAGTACTTC.

The rearrangement uses TRBV7-2 and TRBJ2-7; 8 bases fit TRBD1. Losses at the gene ends were 11 bases for V and 5 bases for J; bases not matched to a gene: 11. The CDR3 extends over 13 amino acids. The germline V gene encodes CDR1 SGHTA and CDR2 FQGNSA. The DNA of the CDR3 is TGTGCCCAAACGGGGACAGGTAGGCACGAGCAGTACTTC. This translates into CAQTGTGRHEQYF. Using reference TRBV7-2 and TRBJ2-7 for the parts outside the CDR3, the full variable domain is GAGVSQSPSNKVTEKGKDVELRCDPISGHTALYWYRQSLGQGLEFLIYFQGNSAPDKSGLPSDRFSAERTGGSVSTLTIQRTQQEDSAVYLCAQTGTGRHEQYFGPGTRLTVT.

About this clone itself: At one boundary the junction diverges from the germline segment, which might be a read error. J is TRBJ1-1 and V is TRBV23-1, with 7 bases matching TRBD1. TRBV23-1 is classed as an ORF, of uncertain function. The CDR3 length is 14 residues. The CDR3 sequence: CASSQEDRNSEAFF. The CDR3 nucleotides are TGCGCCAGCAGTCAAGAGGACAGGAACTCTGAAGCTTTCTTT.

V is TRBV21-1 and J is TRBJ2-2; the table's D call, TRBD1, was not checked against the DNA. TRBV21-1 is termed a pseudogene. CDR3 size: 16 residues. The CDR3 sequence: CASSKEERGITGELFF. The CDR3 nucleotides are TGTGCCAGCAGCAAAGAAGAAAGGGGAATCACCGGGGAGCTGTTTTTT.

This clone was recorded only once. CDR3 DNA sequence: TGTGCCAGCAGCAAAGCAGACGCTAGCGGGAGGGCCGGTCAAGAGACCCAGTACTTC. Encoded protein: CASSKADASGRAGQETQYF. This sequence joins TRBV21-1 and TRBJ2-5; TRBD2, as called in the table, went unchecked against the DNA. TRBV21-1 is a pseudogene segment. The CDR3 is made up of 19 amino acids.

The chain employs TRBV7-9 and TRBJ1-1; TRBD1 is a possible D gene (6 bases). There are 14 residues in the CDR3. Per germline, CDR1 SEHNR and CDR2 FQNEAQ (reference sequence). Trimming removed 5 bases from V and 3 bases from J, with 13 bases in between. The CDR3 DNA follows: TGTGCCAGCAGCCTTCGGGGGGGCTACACTGAAGCTTTCTTT. Translating it yields CASSLRGGYTEAFF.

V gene TRBV6-5 combines with J gene TRBJ2-7; no definite D call. The CDR3 covers 10 residues. V shed 10 bases and J shed 4 bases, with 8 bases lying between them. The germline V gene encodes CDR1 MNHEY and CDR2 SVGAGI. The CDR3 loop is CATGVYEQYF. The CDR3 region has the DNA TGTGCCACCGGAGTTTACGAGCAGTACTTC.

This sequence joins TRBV2 and TRBJ1-5; the D gene is possibly TRBD1 (6 bases). Germline V gene sequence: CDR1 SNHLY, CDR2 FYNNEI. V gave up 3 bases and J gave up 0 bases, with 9 bases separating them. The CDR3 extends over 15 amino acids. DNA for the CDR3: TGTGCCAGCAGTGATGGACAGACTAGCAATCAGCCCCAGCATTTT. This encodes CASSDGQTSNQPQHF.

This chain links TRBV7-6 with TRBJ2-1; D not certain. Germline V gene sequence: CDR1 SGHVS, CDR2 FNYEAQ. The CDR3 is made up of 12 amino acids. V lost 1 base to trimming and J lost 6 bases, with 4 bases between them. The CDR3 loop reads CASSLGANEQFF. DNA of the CDR3: TGTGCCAGCAGCTTAGGGGCCAATGAGCAGTTCTTC.

The chain uses TRBV5-3 and TRBJ1-1, with D maybe TRBD1 (5 bases). TRBV5-3 is labeled an ORF, and its function is uncertain. Trimming cost V 3 bases and J 2 bases, with 11 bases left between them. The CDR3 runs to 14 residues. In DNA, the CDR3 is TGTGCCAGAAGCTCCAAGACAGAAAACACTGAAGCTTTCTTT. As protein: CARSSKTENTEAFF.

This chain joins TRBV5-4 and TRBJ2-7; TRBD1 is a possible D gene (5 bases). The V gene's germline CDR1 is SGHNT and CDR2 YYREEE (reference sequence). The CDR3 totals 12 residues. The germline V and J ends were trimmed by 0 bases and 4 bases, with 5 bases remaining between them. CDR3 loop: CASSLEGYEQYF. CDR3 DNA sequence: TGTGCCAGCAGCTTGGAGGGGTACGAGCAGTACTTC.

This clone showed up just once. The rearrangement links TRBV30 to TRBJ1-1, with TRBD1 matching 9 bases. Trimming removed 3 bases from V and 5 bases from J; junction bases left unmatched: 7. Looked up from germline, CDR1 is GTSNPN and CDR2 is SVGIG (reference sequence). The CDR3 sequence is 14 residues long. CDR3 loop: CAWRPGDRGTEAFF. The CDR3 DNA follows: TGTGCCTGGAGACCAGGAGACAGGGGGACTGAAGCTTTCTTT.

This clone has a single count. The DNA for the CDR3 is TGTGCTAGTGTTAACACAGATACGCAGTATTTT. It specifies CASVNTDTQYF. The chain couples TRBV12-5 to TRBJ2-3; D is uncertain. CDR3 size: 11 residues. The germline V gene encodes CDR1 LGHNT and CDR2 FRNRAP. With 7 bases removed from V and 2 bases from J, the gap between germline ends came to 4 bases.

The rearrangement joins TRBV2 to TRBJ1-2, with TRBD1 matching over 7 bases. CDR1 is SNHLY, CDR2 FYNNEI, per germline. This CDR3 region has 13 residues. Trimming at V came to 6 bases and at J to 2 bases, leaving 3 bases not matched to a gene. The CDR3 nucleotides are TGTGCCAGCAGGGGGACAGCCAACTATGGCTACACCTTC. Translation gives CASRGTANYGYTF. Based on the CDR3 plus reference TRBV2 and TRBJ1-2, the full variable domain is EPEVTQTPSHQVTQMGQEVILRCVPISNHLYFYWYRQILGQKVEFLVSFYNNEISEKSEIFDDQFSVERPDGSNFTLKIRSTKLEDSAMYFCASRGTANYGYTFGSGTRLTVV.

This chain connects TRBV29-1 to TRBJ2-1, with D tentatively TRBD2 (6 bases). CDR1 SQVTM and CDR2 ANQGSEA come from the germline V gene. Trimming took off 3 bases at V and 12 bases at J, with 12 bases between the two ends. CDR3 length equals 11 residues. CDR3 coding DNA: TGCAGCGTTGATGGGGGGAGTACGCAGTTCTTC. It yields the protein CSVDGGSTQFF.

The chain recombines TRBV28 with TRBJ2-7; 7 nucleotides agree with TRBD2. This CDR3 is 14 amino acids long. Germline CDR1 MDHEN, CDR2 SYDVKM. With V trimmed by 5 bases and J by 2 bases, 6 bases remained unmatched. CDR3 loop: CASSTGLVAYEQYF. CDR3 coding DNA: TGTGCCAGCAGTACTGGACTAGTTGCCTACGAGCAGTACTTC.